Below are 26 T cell receptor beta chains sequenced from a single sample in a study of blood T cell repertoires in COVID-19. TCRdb keeps only in-frame clones here, not all; method: immunoSEQ multiplex PCR. The sample shows about 28,000 clones, over 75% of them seen only once. Sequencing was done on a sample of peripheral blood. Receptors originate from a human donor in a cohort sampled during active COVID-19.

Only one count was recorded for this clone. The chain uses TRBV27 and TRBJ2-1; 10 bases line up with TRBD2. Losses at the gene ends were 7 bases for V and 4 bases for J; bases not matched to a gene: 10. The length of the CDR3 is 16 residues. CDR1 and CDR2 (germline): MNHEY, SMNVEV (reference sequence). The CDR3 coding sequence is TGTGCCAGCATGGGAGGGCTAGCGGGGGCGTACAATGAGCAGTTCTTC. This sequence encodes CASMGGLAGAYNEQFF.

The chain is built from TRBV11-1 and TRBJ2-5, with 11 bases matching TRBD2. The CDR3 is made up of 15 amino acids. V lost 2 bases and J lost 5; bases outside the gene matches: 4. Germline CDR1 and CDR2: SGHAT and FQDESV (reference sequence). CDR3 DNA: TGTGCCAGCAGCTTACGTAGCGGGGGGGCTGAGACCCAGTACTTC. Translating gives CASSLRSGGAETQYF.

The chain combines TRBV7-9 with TRBJ2-1; D is perhaps TRBD1 (5 bases). The CDR3 sequence is 14 residues long. From germline, CDR1 is SEHNR and CDR2 FQNEAQ (reference sequence). The V end was cut by 0 bases, the J end by 7 bases, with 10 bases between. The DNA of the CDR3 is TGTGCCAGCAGCTTAGCGCAGGGTAAGAATGAGCAGTTCTTC. This sequence encodes CASSLAQGKNEQFF.

The chain links TRBV18 to TRBJ2-7; the match to TRBD2 covers 9 bases. Per the germline V gene, CDR1 is KGHSH and CDR2 is LQKENI. Unmatched junction bases numbered 12, after V lost 4 bases and J lost 2 bases. This CDR3 has 17 amino acids. This CDR3 is CASSLSDSGGPAYEQYF. The CDR3 nucleotides read TGTGCCAGCTCACTTTCGGACAGCGGGGGGCCAGCCTACGAGCAGTACTTC.

The rearrangement joins TRBV30 to TRBJ1-5; D perhaps matches TRBD1 (5 bases). This CDR3 contains 18 residues. Germline CDR1 reads GTSNPN; CDR2 reads SVGIG (reference sequence). V dropped 4 bases and J dropped 2 bases, with 24 bases sitting between them. This CDR3 reads CAWMRSGRIKLRNQPQHF. CDR3 coding DNA: TGTGCCTGGATGAGGTCAGGGCGGATTAAATTACGCAATCAGCCCCAGCATTTT.

This clone showed up just once. Different DNA sequences within this sample yield the same CDR3. V usage is TRBV19 and J usage is TRBJ2-1, with D unclear. V was trimmed by 5 bases and J by 4 bases, leaving 9 bases between them. CDR3 length equals 13 residues. Germline loops: CDR1 LNHDA, CDR2 SQIVND (reference sequence). For the CDR3, the DNA is TGTGCCAGTAGTTCACGGTCGTACAATGAGCAGTTCTTC. Its translation is CASSSRSYNEQFF.

This chain connects TRBV28 to TRBJ1-2; D not resolved. Trimming took off 6 bases at V and 7 bases at J, with 12 bases between the two ends. The germline gives CDR1 MDHEN, CDR2 SYDVKM. The CDR3 loop spans 12 amino acids. CDR3 sequence: CASSRLGLGYTF. In DNA, the CDR3 is TGTGCCAGCAGCAGGCTCGGACTTGGCTACACCTTC.

This rearrangement joins TRBV21-1 to TRBJ2-7; TRBD1 is the table's D call and was not checked against the DNA. TRBV21-1 is a pseudogene. The CDR3 is 14 amino acids. The CDR3 loop reads CASTGDRGDYEQYF. In DNA, the CDR3 is TGTGCCAGCACGGGGGACAGGGGCGACTACGAGCAGTACTTC.

This sequence joins TRBV5-1 and TRBJ2-5; TRBD2 matches at 9 bases. Trimming at V came to 2 bases and at J to 4 bases, leaving 6 bases not matched to a gene. The length of the CDR3 is 15 residues. Germline CDR1 and CDR2: SGHRS and YFSETQ. The CDR3 spells CASSFAVSGGETQYF. CDR3 nucleotides: TGCGCCAGCAGCTTCGCGGTTAGCGGGGGAGAGACCCAGTACTTC.

V is TRBV19 and J is TRBJ2-2; a possible D gene is TRBD1 (6 bases). Germline V gene lookup returns CDR1 LNHDA and CDR2 SQIVND (reference sequence). Deletions cut 6 bases from V and 3 bases from J, with 11 bases between. The CDR3 runs to 14 residues. The CDR3 sequence: CASRQGQDTGELFF. DNA of the CDR3: TGTGCCAGTAGACAGGGACAAGACACCGGGGAGCTGTTTTTT.

This clone was counted once. The chain joins TRBV19 to TRBJ1-5, with TRBD1 matching 9 bases. The J segment lost 4 bases and the V segment lost 3 bases, leaving 1 base of the junction unmatched. This CDR3 contains 14 residues. Germline V CDR1 and CDR2: LNHDA, SQIVND (reference sequence). CDR3 protein: CASSMGQGNQPQHF. CDR3 in DNA: TGTGCCAGTAGTATGGGACAGGGTAATCAGCCCCAGCATTTT.

This clone was seen a few times. The genes are TRBV12-3 or TRBV12-4 and TRBJ2-3; D is possibly TRBD2 (6 bases). Trimming pared 3 bases from V and 4 bases from J, leaving 8 bases between. The CDR3 length is 13 residues. CDR3 DNA: TGTGCCAGCAGTTTGTCTAGCGCAGATACGCAGTATTTT. Translation gives CASSLSSADTQYF.

The chain recombines TRBV20-1 with TRBJ2-2, with D tentatively TRBD2 (5 bases). The V gene lost 3 bases and the J gene lost 7 bases, with 9 bases spanning the gap. Looked up from germline, CDR1 is DFQATT and CDR2 is SNEGSKA (reference sequence). The CDR3 has 12 residues. CDR3 DNA sequence: TGCAGTGCTAGTTCAGAGGGCGGGGAGCTGTTTTTT. Encoded protein: CSASSEGGELFF.

The chain employs TRBV30 and TRBJ2-5; the match to TRBD2 covers 10 bases. V shed 3 bases, J shed 0 bases, and the junction held 4 bases outside the gene matches. The CDR3 has 15 residues. Germline lookup yields CDR1 GTSNPN and CDR2 SVGIG (reference sequence). This CDR3 is CAWRLAGAYQETQYF. The CDR3 coding sequence is TGTGCCTGGAGGCTAGCGGGGGCGTACCAAGAGACCCAGTACTTC.

This rearrangement joins TRBV6-1 to TRBJ1-1; D possibly corresponds to TRBD1 (5 bases). CDR1 is MNHNS, CDR2 SASEGT, per germline. This CDR3 has 16 residues. V was cut by 1 base and J by 7 bases, with 19 bases left in between. The CDR3 sequence: CASSEVHSQGFFEAFF. CDR3 nucleotide sequence: TGTGCCAGCAGTGAAGTACATAGTCAGGGATTTTTTGAAGCTTTCTTT.

This clone occurred once. The rearrangement links TRBV19 to TRBJ2-7; 10 positions agree with TRBD2. Germline-derived CDR1 and CDR2 are LNHDA and SQIVND (reference sequence). The CDR3 runs 15 residues. V lost 4 bases to trimming and J lost 4 bases; unmatched junction nucleotides: 7. CDR3 in amino acids: CASSTLAGIGYEQYF. Here the CDR3 DNA reads TGTGCCAGTAGTACACTAGCGGGGATTGGGTACGAGCAGTACTTC.

The table lists this clone with a count of one. V is TRBV19 and J is TRBJ1-2, with a tentative D call TRBD1 (5 bases). The CDR3 is 15 residues long. V dropped 5 bases and J dropped 2 bases, with 15 bases sitting between them. Germline loops: CDR1 LNHDA, CDR2 SQIVND (reference sequence). DNA for the CDR3: TGTGCCAGTAGTCGAAGACAGACAGACAACTATGGCTACACCTTC. Protein product: CASSRRQTDNYGYTF.

The chain carries TRBV6-6 and TRBJ2-7, with a possible D match to TRBD2 (5 bases). Germline V gives CDR1 MNHNY, CDR2 SVGAGI (reference sequence). Trimming took off 5 bases at V and 4 bases at J, with 30 bases between the two ends. This CDR3 spans 19 amino acids. This chain's CDR3 is CASSPLGIWAAVGNYEQYF. The CDR3 DNA reads TGTGCCAGCAGTCCCCTCGGGATCTGGGCCGCCGTCGGCAATTACGAGCAGTACTTC.

V usage is TRBV2 and J usage is TRBJ2-5; 7 positions match TRBD1. The ends lost 7 bases at V and 1 base at J; junction bases unmatched: 6. This CDR3 comprises 14 residues. Germline assignment: CDR1 SNHLY and CDR2 FYNNEI. The CDR3 DNA follows: TGTGCCAGCACCTCCGGACAGGCCCAAGAGACCCAGTACTTC. This translates into CASTSGQAQETQYF.

This chain uses TRBV9 with TRBJ2-2; D is possibly TRBD2 (5 bases). Germline assignment: CDR1 SGDLS and CDR2 YYNGEE. The CDR3 consists of 13 residues. V was trimmed by 4 bases and J by 13 bases, leaving 17 bases between them. The CDR3, as DNA: TGTGCCAGCAGCACTGGCGGGTCCGTGGGGCTGTTTTTT. It translates to CASSTGGSVGLFF.

This clone has a single count. The chain couples TRBV6-5 to TRBJ1-1, with 7 positions matching TRBD1. The ends lost 4 bases at V and 5 bases at J; junction bases unmatched: 7. This CDR3 comprises 14 residues. In germline, CDR1 is MNHEY, CDR2 SVGAGI. The chain's CDR3 is CASSWRQGGTEAFF. CDR3 bases: TGTGCCAGCAGTTGGAGACAGGGTGGGACTGAAGCTTTCTTT.

The chain links TRBV5-5 to TRBJ1-6, with 7 bases fitting TRBD1. The CDR3 length is 15 residues. The germline CDR1 and CDR2 sequences are SGHKS and YYEKEE (reference sequence). V lost 4 bases to trimming and J lost 7 bases; unmatched junction nucleotides: 8. Here the CDR3 reads CASSPPGTANSPLHF. CDR3 nucleotide sequence: TGTGCCAGCAGCCCGCCCGGGACAGCGAATTCACCCCTCCACTTT. The entire variable domain, with the rest obtained from reference TRBV5-5 and TRBJ1-6, is as follows: DAGVTQSPTHLIKTRGQQVTLRCSPISGHKSVSWYQQVLGQGPQFIFQYYEKEERGRGNFPDRFSARQFPNYSSELNVNALLLGDSALYLCASSPPGTANSPLHFGNGTRLTVT.

A single count supports this clone. The V gene is TRBV30, the J gene TRBJ1-2, with unresolved D. The CDR3 covers 11 residues. Germline V lookup: CDR1 GTSNPN, CDR2 SVGIG (reference sequence). V lost 3 bases to trimming and J lost 4 bases, with 6 bases between them. The CDR3 spells CAWRTAYGYTF. The CDR3 DNA reads TGTGCCTGGAGAACAGCCTATGGCTACACCTTC.

Turning to this clone: The sample has other DNA sequences that encode this CDR3 too. The gene calls are TRBV28 and TRBJ1-1, with D tentatively TRBD1 (6 bases). Germline V lookup: CDR1 MDHEN, CDR2 SYDVKM. The CDR3 is made up of 13 amino acids. Trimming stripped 3 bases from V and 5 bases from J, with 10 bases between. The DNA for the CDR3 is TGTGCCAGCAGTTTGAGTAGGGGGACTGAAGCTTTCTTT. Protein product: CASSLSRGTEAFF.

In its sample, this clone ranks as medium-sized. This chain joins TRBV3-1 (or the pseudogene TRBV3-2) and TRBJ1-1; D is perhaps TRBD1 (5 bases). Trimming left V 2 bases short and J 0 bases short, with 13 bases between. This CDR3 contains 16 residues. In germline, CDR1 is LGHDT, CDR2 YNNKEL (reference sequence). The CDR3 protein is CASSQHWTHMNTEAFF. DNA for the CDR3: TGTGCCAGCAGCCAACACTGGACACACATGAACACTGAAGCTTTCTTT.

The V call is TRBV19, the J call TRBJ1-5; tentatively, D is TRBD1 (5 bases). CDR1 is LNHDA, CDR2 SQIVND, per germline (reference sequence). V was cut by 7 bases and J by 7 bases, with 11 bases left in between. The CDR3 runs 12 residues. The CDR3 region has the DNA TGTGCCAGTACCCTGGGGGGGCAGCCCCAGCATTTT. Translation gives CASTLGGQPQHF.